This entry features one TCR beta chain sequence. Its antigen is not identified. An end of the junction differs from the germline gene, which may be a read error. This sample is part of a study of blood T cells in healthy people across ages. Whole-study results and caveats: Higher diversity and more naive CD4+ cells were features of long-lived donors, compared to aged donors. Measured against age, TCR beta diversity per million T cells decreased in a roughly linear manner.

A second PCR of roughly 7 to 11 cycles used a sample-barcoded 5' primer and a J-beta primer mix. The template-switch adaptor was a 5' adaptor with 12 random nucleotides. It tagged each cDNA molecule. TCRdb used MiXCR to reprocess the 5' RACE reads, holding one entry per CDR3 protein. The sample lists roughly 800,000 distinct CDR3 sequences, 58% occurring once. CDR1 and CDR2 from the germline V gene are SGHTA and FQGNSA. This CDR3 comprises 13 residues. The sample consisted of blood. The chain recombines TRBV7-2 with TRBJ2-1, with D unresolved. This receptor was taken from a young man in good health. CDR3 loop: CAGSFRRRDEQFF. The CDR3 DNA reads as TGTGCCGGCAGCTTTCGCAGACGGGATGAGCAGTTCTTC. Using reference TRBV7-2 and TRBJ2-1 for the parts outside the CDR3, the full variable domain is GAGVSQSPSNKVTEKGKDVELRCDPISGHTALYWYRQSLGQGLEFLIYFQGNSAPDKSGLPSDRFSAERTGGSVSTLTIQRTQQEDSAVYLCAGSFRRRDEQFFGPGTRLTVL.